This TCR beta chain is from a study of shared clonotypes between healthy human individuals. Terminally differentiated effector memory CD45RA+ cells were excluded from the naive CD8 cells, which were CD45RO-negative and positively selected for CCR7. Adult donors, all healthy and HIV-negative, had no recent acute infections or vaccinations. About this clone: Its matching antigen is unknown.

V was pared by 5 bases and J by 1 base, with 8 bases of the junction left unmatched. Per germline, CDR1 GTSNPN and CDR2 SVGIG (reference sequence). The CDR3 runs to 15 residues. Evenly divided among several immunoSEQ plates was the genomic DNA of each subset. Sequencing used immunoSEQ multiplex PCR; TCRdb keeps in-frame clones, though not all of them. The sample has some 1,900,000 clones, about 95% seen once. General study findings and limits: Sequencing depth was predicted to influence how clonotypes are shared among donors. Across subsets, estimated richness was generally greater for naive than for memory populations.

Specimen: naive CD8+ T cells sorted from blood. The clonotype was recovered from a man in his late teens or twenties in good health. The chain is built from TRBV30 and TRBJ2-7, with TRBD1 identical over 10 bases. The CDR3 reads CAWQDRDRGSYEQYF. The CDR3 nucleotides are TGTGCCTGGCAGGACCGGGACAGGGGTTCCTACGAGCAGTACTTC.